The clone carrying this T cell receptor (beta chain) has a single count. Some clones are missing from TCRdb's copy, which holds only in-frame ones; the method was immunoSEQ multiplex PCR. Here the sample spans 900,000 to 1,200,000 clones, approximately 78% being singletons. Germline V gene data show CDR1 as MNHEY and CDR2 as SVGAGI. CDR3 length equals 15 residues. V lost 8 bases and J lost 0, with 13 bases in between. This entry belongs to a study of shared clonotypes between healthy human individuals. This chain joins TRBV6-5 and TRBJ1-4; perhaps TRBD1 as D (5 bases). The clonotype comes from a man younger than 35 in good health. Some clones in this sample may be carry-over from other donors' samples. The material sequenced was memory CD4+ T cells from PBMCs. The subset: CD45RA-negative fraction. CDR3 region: CASGAWGATNEKLFF. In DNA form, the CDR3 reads TGTGCCAGCGGGGCGTGGGGTGCAACTAATGAAAAACTGTTTTTT.